This TCR beta chain was recorded in a study of blood T cell repertoires in COVID-19. Study details: Sites across the United States, Italy and Spain contributed samples from acute and convalescent COVID-19. PBMCs, B-cell-depleted T cells, or T cells were the source of the cDNA or gDNA that made up the material.

Original methodology: For nucleated cells, counts were estimated from reference gene primer amplification. Method: immunoSEQ multiplex PCR; TCRdb's copy keeps in-frame clones and lacks some. That table is the source of V, J and clone size, and D and trimming were worked out from the DNA. Of around 130,000 clones listed, approximately 90% are singletons. Germline V lookup: CDR1 MNHEY, CDR2 SVGAGI. With V trimmed by 0 bases and J by 6 bases, 10 bases remained unmatched. This CDR3 has 16 amino acids. The sample consisted of peripheral blood. This rearrangement joins TRBV6-5 to TRBJ2-7; 8 bases align to TRBD1. The sequence was collected from a man aged 45-60 years with active or convalescent COVID-19. The CDR3 DNA reads as TGTGCCAGCAGTTACTCGAAAGGGACAGGCCCCCTCGAGCAGTACTTC. This encodes CASSYSKGTGPLEQYF.